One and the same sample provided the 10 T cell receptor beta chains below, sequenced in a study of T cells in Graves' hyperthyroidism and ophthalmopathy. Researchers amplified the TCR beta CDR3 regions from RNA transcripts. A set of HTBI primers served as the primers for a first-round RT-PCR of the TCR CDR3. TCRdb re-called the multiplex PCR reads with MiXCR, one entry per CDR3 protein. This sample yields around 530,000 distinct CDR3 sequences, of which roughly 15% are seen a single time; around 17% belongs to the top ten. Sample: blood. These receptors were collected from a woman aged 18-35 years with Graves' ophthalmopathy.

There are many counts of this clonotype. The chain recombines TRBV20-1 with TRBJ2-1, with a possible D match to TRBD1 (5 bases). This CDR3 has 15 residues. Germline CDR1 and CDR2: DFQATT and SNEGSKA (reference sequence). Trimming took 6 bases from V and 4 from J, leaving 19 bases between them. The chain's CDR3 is CSAESDLGAYNEQFF. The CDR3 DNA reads TGCAGTGCCGAGTCCGACTTAGGGGCATACAATGAGCAGTTCTTC.

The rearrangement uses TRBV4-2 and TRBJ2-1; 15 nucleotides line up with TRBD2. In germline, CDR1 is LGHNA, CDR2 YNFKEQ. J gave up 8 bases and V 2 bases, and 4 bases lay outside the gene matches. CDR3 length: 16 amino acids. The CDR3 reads CASSQPGLAGGDEQFF. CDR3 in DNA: TGTGCCAGCAGCCAACCTGGACTAGCGGGAGGGGATGAGCAGTTCTTC.

This CDR3 is CAISESPNTEAFF. The CDR3 coding sequence is TGTGCCATCAGTGAGTCCCCTAACACTGAAGCTTTCTTT. This chain joins TRBV10-3 and TRBJ1-1; D gene ambiguous. The CDR3 contains 13 residues. Germline lookup yields CDR1 ENHRY and CDR2 SYGVKD. Trimming removed 0 bases from V and 2 bases from J, with 4 bases in between.

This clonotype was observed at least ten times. In DNA, the CDR3 is TGTGCCAGCAGTGAATGGGGCCTGAACACTGAAGCTTTCTTT. Its protein is CASSEWGLNTEAFF. J is TRBJ1-1 and V is TRBV2; a possible D gene is TRBD1 (5 bases). The germline V gene encodes CDR1 SNHLY and CDR2 FYNNEI. The germline V and J ends were trimmed by 2 bases and 0 bases, with 7 bases remaining between them. The CDR3 length is 14 residues.

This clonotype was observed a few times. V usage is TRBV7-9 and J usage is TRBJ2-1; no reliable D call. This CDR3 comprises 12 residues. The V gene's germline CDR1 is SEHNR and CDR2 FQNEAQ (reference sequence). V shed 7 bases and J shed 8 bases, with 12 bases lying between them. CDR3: CASIGRVDEQFF. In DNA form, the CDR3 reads TGTGCCAGCATCGGACGAGTGGATGAGCAGTTCTTC.

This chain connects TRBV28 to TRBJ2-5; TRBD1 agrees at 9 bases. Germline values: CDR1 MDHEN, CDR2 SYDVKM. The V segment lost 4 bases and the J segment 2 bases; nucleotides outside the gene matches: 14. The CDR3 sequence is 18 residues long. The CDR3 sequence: CASSSGGQGGPGQETQYF. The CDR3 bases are TGTGCCAGCAGTTCAGGGGGACAGGGAGGGCCGGGACAAGAGACCCAGTACTTC. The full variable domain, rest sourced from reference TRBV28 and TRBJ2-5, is DVKVTQSSRYLVKRTGEKVFLECVQDMDHENMFWYRQDPGLGLRLIYFSYDVKMKEKGDIPEGYSVSREKKERFSLILESASTNQTSMYLCASSSGGQGGPGQETQYFGPGTRLLVL.

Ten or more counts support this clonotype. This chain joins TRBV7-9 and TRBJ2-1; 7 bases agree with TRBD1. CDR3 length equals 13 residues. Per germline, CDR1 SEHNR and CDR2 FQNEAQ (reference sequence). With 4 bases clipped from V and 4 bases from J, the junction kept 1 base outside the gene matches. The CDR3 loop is CASSSQGYNEQFF. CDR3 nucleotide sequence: TGTGCCAGCAGCTCACAGGGGTACAATGAGCAGTTCTTC. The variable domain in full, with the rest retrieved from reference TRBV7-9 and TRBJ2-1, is DTGVSQNPRHKITKRGQNVTFRCDPISEHNRLYWYRQTLGQGPEFLTYFQNEAQLEKSRLLSDRFSAERPKGSFSTLEIQRTEQGDSAMYLCASSSQGYNEQFFGPGTRLTVL.

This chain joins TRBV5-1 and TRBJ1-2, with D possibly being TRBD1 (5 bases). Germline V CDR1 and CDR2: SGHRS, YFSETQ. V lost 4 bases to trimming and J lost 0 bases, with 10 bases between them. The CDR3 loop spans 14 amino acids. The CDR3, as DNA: TGCGCCAGCAGCCCGGGACCCGCTAACTATGGCTACACCTTC. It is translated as CASSPGPANYGYTF.

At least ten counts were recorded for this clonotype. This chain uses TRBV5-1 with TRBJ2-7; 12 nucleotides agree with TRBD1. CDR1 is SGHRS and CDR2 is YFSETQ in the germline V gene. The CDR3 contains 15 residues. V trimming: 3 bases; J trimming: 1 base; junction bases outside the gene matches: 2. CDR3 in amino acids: CASSWGQGASYEQYF. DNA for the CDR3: TGCGCCAGCAGCTGGGGACAGGGGGCGTCCTACGAGCAGTACTTC.

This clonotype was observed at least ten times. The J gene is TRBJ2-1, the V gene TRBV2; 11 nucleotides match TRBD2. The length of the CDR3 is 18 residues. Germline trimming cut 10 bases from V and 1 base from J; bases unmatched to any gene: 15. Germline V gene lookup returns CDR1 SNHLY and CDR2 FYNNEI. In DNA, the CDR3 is TGTGCCACCAGAGGTAGCGGGGGGGCTAGAAGGTCCTACAATGAGCAGTTCTTC. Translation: CATRGSGGARRSYNEQFF.